The T cell receptor beta chain under discussion was sequenced for a study of post-analysis software for immune sequencing data. Overall study context: Progressive-relapsing, secondary progressive and relapsing-remitting multiple sclerosis were among the disease courses included. General study findings and limits: Strong co-clustering by F measure was evident for samples that had been prepared in the same batch. Compared with controls, patients showed significantly lower normalized Chao1 diversity.

With regard to this clonotype: Its specificity is not known.

The TCR beta cDNA libraries contained unique molecular identifiers. The T cell input of roughly 0.85 to 11 million gave roughly 0.5 million cDNA molecules. TCRdb redid the calling of the PCR reads with MiXCR, one entry per CDR3 protein. In the table there are 650,000 to 900,000 distinct CDR3 sequences, 40% to 55% of which are singletons. The sequenced sample was blood. The source is a girl aged 10 to 17 with multiple sclerosis.

The CDR3 DNA reads as TGTGCCTGGAGTCCTCCCCTGGCAGGGCAAGACAAAAACATTCAGTACTTC. It yields the protein CAWSPPLAGQDKNIQYF. This chain uses TRBV30 with TRBJ2-4, with D perhaps matching TRBD1 (5 bases). Germline CDR1 is GTSNPN and CDR2 is SVGIG (reference sequence). The CDR3 loop spans 17 amino acids. Trimming took off 2 bases at V and 3 bases at J, with 20 bases between the two ends.